This record concerns one T cell receptor (beta chain) sequence. This record belongs to a study of blood T cell repertoires in COVID-19. Whole-study context: PBMCs, B-cell-depleted T cells, or T cells provided the cDNA or gDNA that made up the material.

Original data processing: Estimation of nucleated cell counts was performed using reference gene primer amplification. The protocol was immunoSEQ multiplex PCR, while the TCRdb copy is restricted to in-frame clones and leaves out a portion. That table is the source of V, J and clone size, and D and trimming were worked out from the DNA. The table has some 180,000 clones, around 89% seen once. This receptor was identified in a man aged 35 to 55 with active or convalescent COVID-19. The material sequenced was peripheral blood.

The CDR3 DNA reads as TGCGCCAGCAGCCAAGATCCCCGGGGGGAGAATGAGCAGTTCTTC. This gives the protein CASSQDPRGENEQFF. V is TRBV4-1 and J is TRBJ2-1; 7 nucleotides match TRBD2. Trimming cost V 0 bases and J 7 bases; bases outside gene matches: 6. CDR1 and CDR2 (germline): MGHRA, YSYEKL. The CDR3 spans 15 residues.